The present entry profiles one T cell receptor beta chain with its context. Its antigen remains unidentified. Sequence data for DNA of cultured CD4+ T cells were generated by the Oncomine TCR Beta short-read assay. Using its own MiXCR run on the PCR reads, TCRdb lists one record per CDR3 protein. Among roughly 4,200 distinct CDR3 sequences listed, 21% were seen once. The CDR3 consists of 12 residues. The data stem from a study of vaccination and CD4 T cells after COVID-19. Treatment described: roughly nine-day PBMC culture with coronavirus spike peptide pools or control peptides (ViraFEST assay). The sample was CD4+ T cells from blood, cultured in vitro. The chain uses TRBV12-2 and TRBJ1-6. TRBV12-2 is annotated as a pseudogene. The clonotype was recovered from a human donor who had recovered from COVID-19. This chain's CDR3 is CASRFTSGPLHF. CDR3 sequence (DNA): TGTGCAAGTCGCTTTACCAGTGGACCCCTCCACTTT.